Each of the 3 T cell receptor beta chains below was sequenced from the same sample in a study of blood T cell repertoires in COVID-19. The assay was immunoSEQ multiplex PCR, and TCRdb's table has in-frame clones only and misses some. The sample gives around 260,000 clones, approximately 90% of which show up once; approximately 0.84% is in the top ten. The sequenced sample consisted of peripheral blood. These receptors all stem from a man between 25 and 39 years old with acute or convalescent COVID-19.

The CDR3 DNA reads TGTGCCAGCAGCGTAGCGCAGGGGGCTAAGACCCAGTACTTC. Translated, it gives CASSVAQGAKTQYF. The rearrangement joins TRBV9 to TRBJ2-5; 8 bases fit TRBD1. This CDR3 spans 14 amino acids. CDR1 is SGDLS, CDR2 YYNGEE, per germline. The J segment lost 6 bases and the V segment lost 0 bases, leaving 4 bases of the junction unmatched.

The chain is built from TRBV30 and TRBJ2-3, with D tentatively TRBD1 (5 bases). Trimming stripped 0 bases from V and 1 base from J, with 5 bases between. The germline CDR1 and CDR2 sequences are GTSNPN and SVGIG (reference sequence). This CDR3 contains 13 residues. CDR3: CAWSVGGTDTQYF. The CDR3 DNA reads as TGTGCCTGGAGTGTAGGGGGCACAGATACGCAGTATTTT. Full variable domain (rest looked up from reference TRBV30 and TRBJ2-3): SQTIHQWPATLVQPVGSPLSLECTVEGTSNPNLYWYRQAAGRGLQLLFYSVGIGQISSEVPQNLSASRPQDRQFILSSKKLLLSDSGFYLCAWSVGGTDTQYFGPGTRLTVL.

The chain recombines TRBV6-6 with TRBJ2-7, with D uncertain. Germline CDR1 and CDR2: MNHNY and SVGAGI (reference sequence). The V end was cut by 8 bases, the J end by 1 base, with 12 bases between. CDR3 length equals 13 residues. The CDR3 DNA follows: TGTGCCAGCCACACGAGACAATCCTACGAGCAGTACTTC. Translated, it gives CASHTRQSYEQYF.